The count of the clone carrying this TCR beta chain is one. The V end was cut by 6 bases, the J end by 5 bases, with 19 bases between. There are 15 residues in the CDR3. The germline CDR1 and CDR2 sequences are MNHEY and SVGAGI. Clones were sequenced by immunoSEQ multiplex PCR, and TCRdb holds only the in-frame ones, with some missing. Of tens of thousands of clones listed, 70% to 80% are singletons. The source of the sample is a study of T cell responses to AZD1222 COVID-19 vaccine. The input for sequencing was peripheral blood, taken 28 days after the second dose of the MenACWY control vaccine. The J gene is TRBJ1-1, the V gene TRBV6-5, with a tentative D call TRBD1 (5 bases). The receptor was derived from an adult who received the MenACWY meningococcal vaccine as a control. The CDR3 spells CASRPPALEGTEAFF. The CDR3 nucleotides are TGTGCCAGCAGACCGCCGGCCCTCGAGGGGACTGAAGCTTTCTTT.